The present T cell receptor (beta chain) was sequenced within a study of Ad26.COV2.S vaccination and SARS-CoV-2 variants. Study-level information: Once or twice, 56 days apart, Ad26.COV2.S was delivered intramuscularly. General study points: Individuals receiving vaccine had higher spike-specific TCR breadth than placebo recipients did. Substantial post-vaccination breadth of spike-specific CD8+ and CD4+ T cell responses was reported.

Some clones are missing from TCRdb's copy, which holds only in-frame ones; the method was immunoSEQ multiplex PCR. The data show just under 250,000 clones, approximately 90% seen once. The CDR3 loop spans 15 amino acids. From germline, CDR1 is KGHSH and CDR2 LQKENI. Trimming shortened V by 2 bases and J by 3 bases, and 11 bases separated the two germline ends. As regards this clone: As yet, its antigen is unknown.

Treatment indicated: about 20 received Ad26.COV2.S at low or high dose, single or two shots; about five received placebo; per-sample allocation not given. Samples were taken on day 63 after the first vaccine or placebo injection. The receptor was isolated from a person between 18 and 65 years old who received the Ad26.COV2.S COVID-19 vaccine or a placebo. This specimen consisted of peripheral blood, obtained in a trial of Ad26.COV2.S vaccine versus placebo. The V and J genes are TRBV18 and TRBJ2-1; TRBD2 might be the D (6 bases). The CDR3 spells CASSPLADRYNEQFF. Here the CDR3 DNA reads TGTGCCAGCTCACCATTAGCGGATCGCTACAATGAGCAGTTCTTC.